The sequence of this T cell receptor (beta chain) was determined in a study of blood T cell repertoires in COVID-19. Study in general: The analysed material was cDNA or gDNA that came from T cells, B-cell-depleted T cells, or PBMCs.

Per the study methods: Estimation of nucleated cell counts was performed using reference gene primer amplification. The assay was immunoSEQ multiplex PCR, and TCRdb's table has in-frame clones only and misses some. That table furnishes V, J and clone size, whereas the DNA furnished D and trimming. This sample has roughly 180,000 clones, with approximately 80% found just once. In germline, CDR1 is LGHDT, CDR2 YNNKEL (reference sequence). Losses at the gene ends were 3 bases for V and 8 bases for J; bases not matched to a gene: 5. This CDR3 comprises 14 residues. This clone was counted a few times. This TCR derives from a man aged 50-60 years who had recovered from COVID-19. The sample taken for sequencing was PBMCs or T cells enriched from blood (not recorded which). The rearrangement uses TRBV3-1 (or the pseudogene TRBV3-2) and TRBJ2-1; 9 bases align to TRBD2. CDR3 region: CASSQTAGGDEQFF. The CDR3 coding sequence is TGTGCCAGCAGCCAGACGGCGGGAGGGGATGAGCAGTTCTTC.